The present T cell receptor beta chain was sequenced within a study of blood T cell repertoires in COVID-19. About the research overall: Whether acute or convalescent, the COVID-19 samples came from the United States, Italy and Spain. PBMCs, B-cell-depleted T cells, or T cells provided the cDNA or gDNA that made up the material.

This CDR3 is built from 14 residues. V lost 4 bases and J lost 5, with 11 bases in between. Germline V gives CDR1 LNHDA, CDR2 SQIVND (reference sequence). Original handling: Estimation of nucleated cell counts was performed using reference gene primer amplification. Measured with immunoSEQ multiplex PCR; TCRdb has only the in-frame clones, and not every one. V and J calls and clone size are copied from that table; D and trimming were computed from the DNA. The table includes fewer than 200,000 clones, 77% detected once. This chain connects TRBV19 to TRBJ1-4; TRBD1 might be the D (5 bases). Material: peripheral blood. This clonotype originated in a man aged 65 to 85 with acute or convalescent COVID-19. This CDR3 is CASSRGSRNEKLFF. Written as DNA, the CDR3 is TGTGCCAGTAGTAGGGGCAGCCGCAATGAAAAACTGTTTTTT.